This T cell receptor beta chain was captured in a study of identical twins' blood T cells. Study overall: About twelve libraries, six alpha and six beta, gave about 49 million reads. Study-level points and caveats: Twin similarity might stem from environmental factors, not only genetics. Twins shared more top CDR3 clonotypes than unrelated donors did.

TCRdb reanalysed the 5' RACE reads using MiXCR and keeps one entry per CDR3 protein. The data contain 400,000 or so distinct CDR3 sequences, about 28% of them seen just once; the ten biggest clones take up about 6%. This clonotype was recorded at least ten times. Antigen unknown. CDR1 is ENHRY and CDR2 is SYGVKD in the germline V gene. V was pared by 2 bases and J by 4 bases, with 8 bases between. The CDR3 loop spans 14 amino acids. The receptor's source is a woman aged 18-49 years in good health. The chain couples TRBV10-3 to TRBJ1-4; D is unclear. Input material: PBMCs. This CDR3 is CAISEAGVNEKLFF. CDR3 in DNA: TGTGCCATCAGTGAGGCTGGGGTTAATGAAAAACTGTTTTTT.